This entry describes one T cell receptor (beta chain). The antigen remains undetermined. Unique molecular identifiers were used in preparing the TCRbeta library. TCRdb re-analysed the PCR reads in MiXCR, keeping a single row per CDR3 protein. The profile shows around 100,000 distinct CDR3 sequences, 7.5% to 9% of them singletons. This sample is part of a study of T-cell reconstitution after alpha-beta-depleted transplantation in children. Study-wide results and limits: Some patients' high day-60 TCRbeta diversity was attributed to recipient cells surviving conditioning. After one year, T-cell counts and TCRbeta diversity mostly came from new T cells. Expanded clones from the graft, numbering several hundred, reportedly supplied alpha-beta T cells about two months after transplant.

The CDR3 contains 18 residues. The sample was PBMCs, taken before TCRalphabeta/CD19-depleted stem cell transplant. This receptor was obtained from a boy aged 2 to 10 with acute lymphoblastic leukemia, due to receive a stem cell transplant. The J gene is TRBJ2-6, the V gene TRBV21-1; TRBD1, the D gene given by the table, was not confirmed from the DNA. TRBV21-1 is an annotated pseudogene. This CDR3 is CASRPDRRPISGANVLTF. The DNA for the CDR3 is TGTGCCAGCAGGCCCGACAGGCGCCCTATCTCTGGGGCCAACGTCCTGACTTTC.